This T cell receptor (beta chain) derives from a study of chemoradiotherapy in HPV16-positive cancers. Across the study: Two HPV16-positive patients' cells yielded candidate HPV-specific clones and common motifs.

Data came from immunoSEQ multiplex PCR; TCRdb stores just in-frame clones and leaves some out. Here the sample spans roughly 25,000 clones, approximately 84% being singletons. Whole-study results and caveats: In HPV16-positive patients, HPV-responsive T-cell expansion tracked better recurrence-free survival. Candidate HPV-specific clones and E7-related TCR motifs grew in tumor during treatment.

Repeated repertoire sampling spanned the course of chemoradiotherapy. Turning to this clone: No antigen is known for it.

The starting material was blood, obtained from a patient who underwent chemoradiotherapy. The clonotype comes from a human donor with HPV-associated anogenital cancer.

CDR3 sequence: CSVQEILFNYGYTF. In nucleotides, the CDR3 is TGCAGCGTTCAGGAAATACTCTTCAACTATGGCTACACCTTC. J is TRBJ1-2 and V is TRBV29-1, with D unresolved. Trimming removed 5 bases from V and 2 bases from J, with 15 bases in between. In germline, CDR1 is SQVTM, CDR2 ANQGSEA. The length of the CDR3 is 14 residues.